The sequence of this TCR beta chain was determined in a study of blood T cell repertoires in COVID-19. Authors' processing steps: How many nucleated cells were present was estimated from reference gene primer amplification. Some clones are missing from TCRdb's copy, which holds only in-frame ones; the method was immunoSEQ multiplex PCR. The D gene and trimming were derived from the DNA, and the V and J assignments and clone size from that table. The table includes about 80,000 clones, roughly nine tenths detected once. The germline gives CDR1 KGHDR, CDR2 SFDVKD. CDR3 length: 17 amino acids. V shed 2 bases, J shed 4 bases, and the junction held 7 bases outside the gene matches.

The sequencing sample was made of peripheral blood. This chain joins TRBV24-1 and TRBJ2-1, with 10 bases lining up with TRBD2. The TCR comes from a woman of 80 years or more with active or convalescent COVID-19. The CDR3 nucleotides read TGTGCCACCAGTGATTCGGCTAGCGGGAGTTTGTACAATGAGCAGTTCTTC. It encodes CATSDSASGSLYNEQFF.